The present T cell receptor (beta chain) was sequenced within a study of PD-L1 blockade in urothelial cancer. Data came from immunoSEQ multiplex PCR; TCRdb stores just in-frame clones and leaves some out. The repertoire has fewer than 30,000 clones, roughly 83% of them found once; the top ten carry 9.6%. Diagnoses among patients were locally advanced or metastatic urothelial carcinoma. Germline assignment: CDR1 MNHEY and CDR2 SMNVEV (reference sequence). The CDR3 sequence is 17 residues long. J lost 1 base, V lost 7 bases, and 10 bases had no gene match. This receptor was identified in a man in his 70s with urothelial cancer. Sequenced here: PBMCs, sampled around atezolizumab (anti-PD-L1) treatment. The V gene is TRBV27, the J gene TRBJ2-2; 9 bases align to TRBD2. The CDR3 protein is CASKGYAGGWNTGELFF. Here the CDR3 DNA reads TGTGCCAGCAAAGGGTACGCGGGAGGGTGGAACACCGGGGAGCTGTTTTTT.